The present entry profiles one T cell receptor beta chain with its context. Authors' processing steps: By means of reference gene primer amplification, nucleated cell counts were estimated. Only in-frame clones appear in the TCRdb table, and some are missing; sequencing was by immunoSEQ multiplex PCR. The V and J calls and the clone size are those of that table, but D and trimming were determined from the DNA. This sample carries fewer than 200,000 clones, roughly three quarters of them seen once, and the ten largest clones take around 8.1%. This specimen belongs to a study of blood T cell repertoires in COVID-19. Study-level background: The origin of the acute and convalescent COVID-19 samples was the United States, Italy and Spain.

This CDR3 is 14 amino acids long. CDR1 MNHEY and CDR2 SVGEGT come from the germline V gene. The V segment lost 4 bases and the J segment 3 bases; nucleotides outside the gene matches: 3. The sequence was obtained from a woman in her fifties or sixties with active or convalescent COVID-19. The sample was peripheral blood. The V gene is TRBV6-2 or TRBV6-3, the J gene TRBJ2-3, with 8 positions matching TRBD2. The CDR3 here is CASSWGLDTDTQYF. CDR3 nucleotide sequence: TGTGCCAGCAGTTGGGGACTAGATACAGATACGCAGTATTTT.